The source of this T cell receptor beta chain is a study of cytomegalovirus exposure and HLA in healthy donors. Study-wide background: When 350 to 400 donors were genotyped, about 80% of them were found to fall in the Caucasian-associated ancestry cluster. Findings of the study overall: The study put some 150 TCR beta chains on its list as cytomegalovirus-associated. Most TCR sequences were rare, but some public TCRs occurred in many donors. In an earlier analysis, productive rearrangement rates for most beta V segments clustered near 87% or 30%.

Of note for this clone: Antigen unknown.

13 Jbeta primers and 60 Vbeta primers were used for the PCR. Sequencing used immunoSEQ multiplex PCR; TCRdb keeps in-frame clones, though not all of them. The top ten hold more than 4% of the sample, which has roughly 110,000 clones, approximately 80% seen once. Sequenced material: PBMCs. The clonotype originates from a male donor in good health and CMV-seronegative.

For the CDR3, the DNA is TGCGCCAGCAGCCAAGACAGACGGGCAGCAAGGTTGGCGGGACCTGGAAACACCATATATTTT. As protein: CASSQDRRAARLAGPGNTIYF. The chain has TRBV4-1 and TRBJ1-3; the D gene is possibly TRBD1 (5 bases). This CDR3 is 21 amino acids long. CDR1 is MGHRA, CDR2 YSYEKL, per germline. Trimming removed 0 bases from V and 2 bases from J, with 26 bases in between.